The clone carrying this T cell receptor beta chain was seen only a few times. The sample comes from a study of cytomegalovirus exposure and HLA in healthy donors. Trimming shortened V by 5 bases and J by 0 bases, and 7 bases separated the two germline ends. CDR1 is SEHNR, CDR2 FQNEAQ, per germline (reference sequence). CDR3 length: 13 residues. PCR primers comprised 60 Vbeta and 13 Jbeta primers. The method was immunoSEQ multiplex PCR; TCRdb's version includes in-frame clones alone and lacks a portion of them. The sample includes some 110,000 clones, under 85% of them seen just once. What was sequenced was PBMCs. This TCR derives from a man aged 25 to 45 in good health and CMV-seropositive. The V gene is TRBV7-9, the J gene TRBJ1-1; no definite D call. CDR3 nucleotides: TGTGCCAGCAGCCCCAACTTGAACACTGAAGCTTTCTTT. It specifies CASSPNLNTEAFF.